This T cell receptor beta chain was sequenced for a study of control samples from healthy donors and cancer patients. This clone was found once. CDR3 length equals 16 residues. The V end lost 6 bases, the J end lost 4 bases, and 21 bases lay between the germline ends. CDR1 and CDR2 from the germline V gene are MDHEN and SYDVKM. Profiling relied on immunoSEQ multiplex PCR, and the TCRdb table lists in-frame clones only, not all of them. This sample carries 170,000 or so clones, 85% to 90% of them seen once, and the ten largest clones take roughly 1.3%. Sequences were obtained from blood. This chain links TRBV28 with TRBJ1-2; D perhaps matches TRBD1 (5 bases). The receptor comes from a woman in her 50s in good health. The CDR3 region is CASRGLGSRNFYGYTF. The CDR3 bases are TGTGCCAGCAGGGGGCTCGGTTCTCGAAATTTCTATGGCTACACCTTC.